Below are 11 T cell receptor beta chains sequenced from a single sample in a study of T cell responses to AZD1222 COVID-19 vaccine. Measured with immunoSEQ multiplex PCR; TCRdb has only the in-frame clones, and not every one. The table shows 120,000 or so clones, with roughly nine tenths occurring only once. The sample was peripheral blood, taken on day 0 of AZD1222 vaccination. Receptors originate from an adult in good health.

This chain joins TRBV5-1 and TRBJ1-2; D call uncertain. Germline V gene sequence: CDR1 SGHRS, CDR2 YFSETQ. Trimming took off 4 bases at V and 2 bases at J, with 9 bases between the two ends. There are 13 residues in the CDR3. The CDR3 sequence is CASSVDGNYGYTF. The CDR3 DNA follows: TGCGCCAGCAGCGTTGACGGAAACTATGGCTACACCTTC.

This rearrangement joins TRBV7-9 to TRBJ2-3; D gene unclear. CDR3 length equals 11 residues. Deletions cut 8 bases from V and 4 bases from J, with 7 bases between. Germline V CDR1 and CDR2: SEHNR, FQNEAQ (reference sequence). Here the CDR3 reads CASQMADTQYF. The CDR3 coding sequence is TGTGCCAGCCAGATGGCAGATACGCAGTATTTT.

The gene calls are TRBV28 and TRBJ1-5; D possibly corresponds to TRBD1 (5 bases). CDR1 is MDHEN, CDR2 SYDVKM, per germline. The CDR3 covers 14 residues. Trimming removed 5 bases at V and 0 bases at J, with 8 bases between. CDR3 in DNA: TGTGCCAGCAGTCAGGACACTAGCAATCAGCCCCAGCATTTT. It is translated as CASSQDTSNQPQHF.

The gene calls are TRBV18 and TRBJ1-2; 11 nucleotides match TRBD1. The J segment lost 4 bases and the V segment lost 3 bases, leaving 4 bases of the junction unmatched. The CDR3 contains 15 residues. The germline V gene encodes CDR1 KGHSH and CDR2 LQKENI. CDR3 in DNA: TGTGCCAGCTCACCCGGGACAGGGGGTAGCTATGGCTACACCTTC. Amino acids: CASSPGTGGSYGYTF.

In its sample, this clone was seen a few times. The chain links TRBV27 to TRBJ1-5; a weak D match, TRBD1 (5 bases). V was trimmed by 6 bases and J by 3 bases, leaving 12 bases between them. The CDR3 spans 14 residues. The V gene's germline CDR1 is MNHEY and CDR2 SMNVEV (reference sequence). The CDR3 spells CASSLAGPNQPQHF. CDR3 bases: TGTGCCAGCAGCCTGGCGGGGCCCAATCAGCCCCAGCATTTT.

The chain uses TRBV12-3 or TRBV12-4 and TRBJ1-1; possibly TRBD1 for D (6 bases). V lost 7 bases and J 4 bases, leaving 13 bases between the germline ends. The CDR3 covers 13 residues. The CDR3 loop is CASNPRGRTEAFF. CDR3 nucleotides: TGTGCCAGCAACCCTCGGGGGCGCACTGAAGCTTTCTTT.

CDR3 amino acids: CASSLAGGYEQYF. The CDR3 coding sequence is TGTGCCAGCAGTCTAGCGGGCGGCTACGAGCAGTACTTC. The chain combines TRBV27 with TRBJ2-7; TRBD2 aligns across 8 bases. Trimming took 5 bases from V and 3 from J; bases not matched to a gene: 3. The length of the CDR3 is 13 residues. Germline lookup yields CDR1 MNHEY and CDR2 SMNVEV (reference sequence).

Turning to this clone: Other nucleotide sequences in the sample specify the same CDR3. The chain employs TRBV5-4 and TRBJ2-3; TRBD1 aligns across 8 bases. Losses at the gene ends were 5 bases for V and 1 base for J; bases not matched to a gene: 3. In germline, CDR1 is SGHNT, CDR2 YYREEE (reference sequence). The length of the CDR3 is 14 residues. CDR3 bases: TGTGCCAGCAGTACGGGACAGGGCACAGATACGCAGTATTTT. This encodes CASSTGQGTDTQYF.

The DNA for the CDR3 is TGTGCCAGCAGTGACAGGGGAGGTACTGAAGCTTTCTTT. Translated, it gives CASSDRGGTEAFF. The chain combines TRBV6-2 or TRBV6-3 with TRBJ1-1; 8 nucleotides align to TRBD1. Germline trimming cut 5 bases from V and 5 bases from J; bases unmatched to any gene: 4. Germline CDR1 MNHEY, CDR2 SVGEGT. CDR3 length: 13 amino acids.

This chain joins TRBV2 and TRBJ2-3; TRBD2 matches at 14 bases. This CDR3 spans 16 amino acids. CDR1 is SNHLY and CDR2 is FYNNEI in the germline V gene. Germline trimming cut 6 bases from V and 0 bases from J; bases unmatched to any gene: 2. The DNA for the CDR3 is TGTGCCAGCAGAAGACTAGCGGGGGGGAGCACAGATACGCAGTATTTT. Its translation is CASRRLAGGSTDTQYF.

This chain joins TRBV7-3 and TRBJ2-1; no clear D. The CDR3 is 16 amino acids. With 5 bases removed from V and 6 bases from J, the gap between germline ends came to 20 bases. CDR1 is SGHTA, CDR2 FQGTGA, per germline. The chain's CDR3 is CASSPQGSRLSNEQFF. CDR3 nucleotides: TGTGCCAGCAGCCCGCAAGGATCCCGCTTATCCAATGAGCAGTTCTTC.